Each of the 13 T cell receptor beta chains below was sequenced from the same sample in a study of blood T cell repertoires in COVID-19. TCRdb keeps only in-frame clones here, not all; method: immunoSEQ multiplex PCR. The table records around 57,000 clones, roughly 90% of them present only once. The sequencing input was peripheral blood. Receptors were obtained from an elderly woman with COVID-19, enrolled during active disease.

The rearrangement uses TRBV7-3 and TRBJ2-1; D not certain. The germline V gene encodes CDR1 SGHTA and CDR2 FQGTGA. The CDR3 runs to 13 residues. Trimming removed 2 bases at V and 4 bases at J, with 6 bases between. The CDR3 DNA follows: TGTGCCAGCAGCTTATCTAGTTACAATGAGCAGTTCTTC. Amino acids: CASSLSSYNEQFF.

V usage is TRBV5-1 and J usage is TRBJ2-5; TRBD1 is a possible D gene (6 bases). V lost 6 bases, J lost 5 bases, and 14 bases lay in between. Germline V gene sequence: CDR1 SGHRS, CDR2 YFSETQ. This CDR3 region has 13 residues. This CDR3 reads CASNPTGWETQYF. The CDR3 bases are TGCGCCAGCAACCCCACAGGGTGGGAGACCCAGTACTTC.

The rearrangement links TRBV10-3 to TRBJ1-2, with TRBD1 matching 8 bases. Germline V CDR1 and CDR2: ENHRY, SYGVKD. The CDR3 loop spans 11 amino acids. J gave up 8 bases and V 6 bases, and 2 bases lay outside the gene matches. The CDR3 DNA follows: TGTGCCATCAGGGACAGGGCGGGCTACACCTTC. Translation gives CAIRDRAGYTF.

The chain recombines TRBV5-1 with TRBJ2-5; D is perhaps TRBD1 (6 bases). V was shortened by 0 bases and J by 2 bases, with 17 bases between the two germline ends. Germline assignment: CDR1 SGHRS and CDR2 YFSETQ. The CDR3 has 17 residues. In nucleotides, the CDR3 is TGCGCCAGCAGCTTGGGGGGGACACTCAGGAATCAAGAGACCCAGTACTTC. It translates to CASSLGGTLRNQETQYF. The full variable domain, its missing parts supplied by reference TRBV5-1 and TRBJ2-5, is KAGVTQTPRYLIKTRGQQVTLSCSPISGHRSVSWYQQTPGQGLQFLFEYFSETQRNKGNFPGRFSGRQFSNSRSEMNVSTLELGDSALYLCASSLGGTLRNQETQYFGPGTRLLVL.

This clone is a singleton in its sample. The V and J genes are TRBV7-6 and TRBJ1-1; 10 bases map to TRBD1. The germline V gene has CDR1 SGHVS and CDR2 FNYEAQ. The CDR3 is 19 amino acids. V gave up 1 base and J gave up 3 bases; unmatched junction bases: 14. The CDR3 is CASSLVSVGQGIRDTEAFF. Here the CDR3 DNA reads TGTGCCAGCAGCTTAGTTTCGGTGGGACAGGGGATCCGGGACACTGAAGCTTTCTTT.

The V and J genes are TRBV5-1 and TRBJ2-5, with 8 bases aligning to TRBD2. The CDR3 extends over 13 amino acids. CDR1 is SGHRS and CDR2 is YFSETQ in the germline V gene. V was clipped by 7 bases and J by 2 bases; unmatched bases: 4. The CDR3 sequence: CASAGGLQETQYF. The CDR3 nucleotides read TGCGCCAGCGCGGGGGGACTTCAAGAGACCCAGTACTTC.

V and J are TRBV6-6 and TRBJ2-4; 10 bases are shared with TRBD2. Looked up from germline, CDR1 is MNHNY and CDR2 is SVGAGI (reference sequence). The CDR3 runs to 16 residues. The J segment lost 2 bases and the V segment lost 6 bases, leaving 7 bases of the junction unmatched. In DNA, the CDR3 is TGTGCCAGCAGGTCAAGCGGGGGGGCCTCCAAAAACATTCAGTACTTC. As protein: CASRSSGGASKNIQYF.

The chain joins TRBV6-5 to TRBJ1-6; D gene uncertain. With 6 bases removed from V and 0 bases from J, the gap between germline ends came to 9 bases. The V gene's germline CDR1 is MNHEY and CDR2 SVGAGI. CDR3 length: 15 residues. CDR3 sequence (DNA): TGTGCCAGCAGGCTATACTCCTCCTATAATTCACCCCTCCACTTT. Protein product: CASRLYSSYNSPLHF.

This clone has only one observation. J is TRBJ1-4 and V is TRBV12-3 or TRBV12-4; no clear D. The V end was cut by 3 bases, the J end by 5 bases, with 4 bases between. CDR3 length: 12 amino acids. DNA of the CDR3: TGTGCCAGCAGTTTGAGGAATGAAAAACTGTTTTTT. Its protein product is CASSLRNEKLFF.

The chain links TRBV7-2 to TRBJ2-5; TRBD2 is a possible D gene (5 bases). V gave up 6 bases and J gave up 4 bases, with 18 bases separating them. From germline, CDR1 is SGHTA and CDR2 FQGNSA. The CDR3 spans 15 residues. The CDR3 loop reads CASRNRGWGLETQYF. The CDR3 region has the DNA TGTGCCAGCAGAAATCGGGGTTGGGGTCTAGAGACCCAGTACTTC.

The chain is built from TRBV5-4 and TRBJ2-4; D perhaps matches TRBD2 (5 bases). This CDR3 has 15 amino acids. Germline V CDR1 and CDR2: SGHNT, YYREEE (reference sequence). Trimming took 2 bases from V and 5 from J, leaving 14 bases between them. CDR3 DNA: TGTGCCAGCAGCTTCCGGGGAGAAGCTGAAAACATTCAGTACTTC. Translated: CASSFRGEAENIQYF. The full variable domain, in which reference TRBV5-4 and TRBJ2-4 provide the parts outside the CDR3, is ETGVTQSPTHLIKTRGQQVTLRCSSQSGHNTVSWYQQALGQGPQFIFQYYREEENGRGNFPPRFSGLQFPNYSSELNVNALELDDSALYLCASSFRGEAENIQYFGAGTRLSVL.

This clone was found once. The genes are TRBV4-2 and TRBJ1-2; D is perhaps TRBD1 (5 bases). The CDR3 has 16 residues. Trimming left V 4 bases short and J 0 bases short, with 15 bases between. Germline CDR1 reads LGHNA; CDR2 reads YNFKEQ. CDR3 in DNA: TGTGCCAGCAGCCCTGGCCGACAGAGAGCTAACTATGGCTACACCTTC. Residues: CASSPGRQRANYGYTF.

This rearrangement joins TRBV19 to TRBJ2-1, with D unclear. Germline V gives CDR1 LNHDA, CDR2 SQIVND (reference sequence). The CDR3 contains 12 residues. V shed 6 bases and J shed 8 bases, with 11 bases lying between them. The CDR3, as DNA: TGTGCCAGTAGCCGCATCCCAGATGAGCAGTTCTTC. Amino acid sequence: CASSRIPDEQFF.